This T cell receptor beta chain is from a study of breast tumors, draining lymph nodes, adjacent tissues. TCRdb redid the calling of the multiplex PCR reads with MiXCR, one entry per CDR3 protein. The table records about 270,000 distinct CDR3 sequences, around 30% of them present only once. This clonotype showed up many times. This CDR3 has 13 amino acids. The J segment lost 5 bases and the V segment lost 6 bases, leaving 4 bases of the junction unmatched. Germline V CDR1 and CDR2: DFQATT, SNEGSKA (reference sequence). Samples came from axillary lymph nodes draining the breast cancer. Sequenced: axillary lymph node tissue. The chain couples TRBV20-1 to TRBJ1-6, with 7 bases matching TRBD1. The receptor was isolated from a female donor with breast cancer. Some clones in this sample may be carry-over from other donors' samples. The CDR3 bases are TGCAGTGCCCTCGGGACAGATAATTCACCCCTCCACTTT. Translation: CSALGTDNSPLHF.